These 10 T cell receptor beta chains share one sample of origin, sequenced in a study of T-cell reconstitution after alpha-beta-depleted transplantation in children. The authors prepared the TCRbeta library with unique molecular identifiers. Each CDR3 protein is one row after TCRdb ran MiXCR on the PCR reads. This table holds hundreds of thousands of distinct CDR3 sequences, around 13% found once. This specimen consisted of PBMCs, mostly from graft donor cells, obtained 360 days after TCRalphabeta/CD19-depleted stem cell transplant. These receptor sequences come from a male patient younger than 18 who had a stem cell transplant for acute myeloid leukemia, so the T cells may come from the graft donor.

DNA of the CDR3: TGTGCCAGCACCACTGACCGGCAGGGTAATGAAAAACTGTTTTTT. This translates into CASTTDRQGNEKLFF. The J gene is TRBJ1-4, the V gene TRBV28; perhaps TRBD1 as D (5 bases). V shed 7 bases and J shed 4 bases, with 16 bases lying between them. Germline lookup yields CDR1 MDHEN and CDR2 SYDVKM. This CDR3 region has 15 residues.

V gene TRBV28 combines with J gene TRBJ1-4, with TRBD1 identical over 7 bases. This CDR3 comprises 15 residues. V was clipped by 1 base and J by 5 bases; unmatched bases: 4. Germline-derived CDR1 and CDR2 are MDHEN and SYDVKM. The CDR3 DNA reads as TGTGCCAGCAGTTTATACAGGGGCCGGAATGAAAAACTGTTTTTT. Its protein product is CASSLYRGRNEKLFF.

This clonotype was recorded a few times. This chain joins TRBV9 and TRBJ2-1, with 10 bases fitting TRBD2. CDR1 SGDLS and CDR2 YYNGEE come from the germline V gene. This CDR3 is 17 amino acids long. V shed 0 bases, J shed 6 bases, and the junction held 9 bases outside the gene matches. In nucleotides, the CDR3 is TGTGCCAGCAGCGTAGGGTCACTAGCGGGAAGTAGCAATGAGCAGTTCTTC. Translating it yields CASSVGSLAGSSNEQFF.

The chain is built from TRBV6-1 and TRBJ2-7; the match to TRBD2 covers 11 bases. The ends lost 4 bases at V and 7 bases at J; junction bases unmatched: 12. Germline CDR1 MNHNS, CDR2 SASEGT. The length of the CDR3 is 16 residues. The chain's CDR3 is CASSGRSGRGLGEQYF. The CDR3 nucleotides are TGTGCCAGCAGTGGCCGTAGCGGGAGGGGTTTGGGGGAGCAGTACTTC.

A few counts support this clonotype. The CDR3 spells CSAFPDSNYGYTF. The CDR3 DNA reads as TGCAGTGCTTTCCCCGACAGCAACTATGGCTACACCTTC. This chain links TRBV20-1 with TRBJ1-2; D possibly corresponds to TRBD1 (5 bases). V lost 5 bases and J lost 2, with 12 bases in between. CDR1 and CDR2 (germline): DFQATT, SNEGSKA (reference sequence). This CDR3 spans 13 amino acids.

This clonotype was detected a few times. The chain has TRBV20-1 and TRBJ2-7; D unclear. The V end lost 3 bases, the J end lost 4 bases, and 13 bases lay between the germline ends. The germline V gene encodes CDR1 DFQATT and CDR2 SNEGSKA (reference sequence). This CDR3 has 13 amino acids. The DNA for the CDR3 is TGCAGTGCTAGTTTGTTACCACTTTACGAGCAGTACTTC. It translates to CSASLLPLYEQYF.

V gene TRBV18 combines with J gene TRBJ2-7, with 10 bases fitting TRBD2. V lost 1 base, J lost 5 bases, and 8 bases stayed unmatched. Germline CDR1 KGHSH, CDR2 LQKENI. The CDR3 covers 16 residues. The CDR3 loop reads CASSPLAGGSVDEQYF. The CDR3 coding sequence is TGTGCCAGCTCACCACTAGCGGGAGGTTCCGTGGACGAGCAGTACTTC.

Many counts were recorded for this clonotype. V usage is TRBV25-1 and J usage is TRBJ2-7; D is undetermined. Germline loops: CDR1 MGHDK, CDR2 SYGVNS. This CDR3 has 14 residues. V shed 4 bases and J shed 3 bases, with 13 bases lying between them. CDR3 sequence reads: CASSVSSPLYEQYF. In DNA, the CDR3 is TGTGCCAGCAGTGTTTCTTCCCCCCTCTACGAGCAGTACTTC.

At least ten counts were recorded for this clonotype. The V and J genes are TRBV28 and TRBJ1-1; 7 bases match TRBD1. Looked up from germline, CDR1 is MDHEN and CDR2 is SYDVKM. This CDR3 has 15 residues. The V and J ends lost 3 bases and 2 bases, in that order; junction bases with no gene match: 6. For the CDR3, the DNA is TGTGCCAGCAGTTTTCACAGGGGCGTTAACACTGAAGCTTTCTTT. This gives the protein CASSFHRGVNTEAFF.

This clonotype was detected ten times or more. The chain is built from TRBV29-1 and TRBJ2-2, with 9 bases matching TRBD2. Germline CDR1 and CDR2: SQVTM and ANQGSEA. The CDR3 is 15 residues long. V shed 4 bases, J shed 0 bases, and the junction held 3 bases outside the gene matches. CDR3 protein: CSVGIAGANTGELFF. CDR3 nucleotide sequence: TGCAGCGTTGGTATAGCGGGAGCGAACACCGGGGAGCTGTTTTTT.